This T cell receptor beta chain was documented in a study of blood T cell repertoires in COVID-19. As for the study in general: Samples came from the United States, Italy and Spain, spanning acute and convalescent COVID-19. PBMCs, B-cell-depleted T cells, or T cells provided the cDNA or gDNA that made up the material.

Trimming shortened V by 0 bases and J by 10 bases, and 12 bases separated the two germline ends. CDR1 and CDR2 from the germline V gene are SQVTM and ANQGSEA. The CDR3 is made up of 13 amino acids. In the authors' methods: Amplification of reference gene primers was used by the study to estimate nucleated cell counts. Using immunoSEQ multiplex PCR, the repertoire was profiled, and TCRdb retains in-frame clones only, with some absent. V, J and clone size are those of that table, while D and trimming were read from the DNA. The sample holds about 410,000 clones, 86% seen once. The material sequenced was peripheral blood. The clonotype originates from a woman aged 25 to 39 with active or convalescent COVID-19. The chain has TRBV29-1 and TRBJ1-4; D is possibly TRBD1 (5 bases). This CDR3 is CSVEELGRGKLFF. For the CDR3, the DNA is TGCAGCGTTGAAGAGTTGGGGCGGGGAAAACTGTTTTTT.